What follows is one TCR beta chain and its context. Its antigen remains unidentified. This entry belongs to a study of cytomegalovirus exposure and HLA in healthy donors. Study-level information: T cells numbering 150 million to 200 million yielded 95 million to 140 million unique TCR beta sequences in an earlier analysis. Regarding the study as a whole: A later look showed TCR association rates differing by HLA locus, highest for DRB1 and lowest for HLA-C. Among TCR beta chains, those listed as cytomegalovirus-associated numbered around 180.

In the PCR, 60 Vbeta and 13 Jbeta primers were used. Only in-frame clones appear in the TCRdb table, and some are missing; sequencing was by immunoSEQ multiplex PCR. The sample lists roughly 190,000 clones; roughly 68% were seen once. The V and J ends lost 6 bases and 4 bases respectively, with 12 bases between them. CDR1 is SEHNR and CDR2 is FQNEAQ in the germline V gene (reference sequence). The CDR3 loop spans 13 amino acids. Sequencing was performed on PBMCs. This clonotype was obtained from a woman under 40 in good health and CMV-seronegative. The genes are TRBV7-9 and TRBJ1-1; D call uncertain. The CDR3 is CASSLRRVTEAFF. For the CDR3, the DNA is TGTGCCAGCAGTCTCAGGAGGGTCACTGAAGCTTTCTTT. Using reference TRBV7-9 and TRBJ1-1 for the parts outside the CDR3, the full variable domain is DTGVSQNPRHKITKRGQNVTFRCDPISEHNRLYWYRQTLGQGPEFLTYFQNEAQLEKSRLLSDRFSAERPKGSFSTLEIQRTEQGDSAMYLCASSLRRVTEAFFGQGTRLTVV.